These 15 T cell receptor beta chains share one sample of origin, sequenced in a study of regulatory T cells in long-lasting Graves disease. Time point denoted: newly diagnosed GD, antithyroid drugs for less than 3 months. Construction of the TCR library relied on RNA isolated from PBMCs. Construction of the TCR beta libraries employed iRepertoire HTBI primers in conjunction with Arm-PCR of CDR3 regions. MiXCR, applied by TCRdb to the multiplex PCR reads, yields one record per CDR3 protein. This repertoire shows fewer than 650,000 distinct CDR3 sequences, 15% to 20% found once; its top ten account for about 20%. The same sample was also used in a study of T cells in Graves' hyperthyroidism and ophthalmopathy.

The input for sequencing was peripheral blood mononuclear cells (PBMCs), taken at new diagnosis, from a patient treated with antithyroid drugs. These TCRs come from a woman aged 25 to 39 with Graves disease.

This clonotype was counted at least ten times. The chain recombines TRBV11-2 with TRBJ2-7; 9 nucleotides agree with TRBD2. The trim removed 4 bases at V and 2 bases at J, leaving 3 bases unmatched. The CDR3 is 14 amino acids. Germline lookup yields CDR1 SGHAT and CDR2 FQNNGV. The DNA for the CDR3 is TGTGCCAGCAGCTCTAGCGGGGTTACCTACGAGCAGTACTTC. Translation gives CASSSSGVTYEQYF.

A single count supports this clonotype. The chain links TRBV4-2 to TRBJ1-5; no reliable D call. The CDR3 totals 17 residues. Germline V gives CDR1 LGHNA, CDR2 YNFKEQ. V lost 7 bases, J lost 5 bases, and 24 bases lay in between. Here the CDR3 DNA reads TGTGCCAGCAACCCCTACGAGGATGGGGTTACGGATCAGCCCCAGCATTTT. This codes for CASNPYEDGVTDQPQHF.

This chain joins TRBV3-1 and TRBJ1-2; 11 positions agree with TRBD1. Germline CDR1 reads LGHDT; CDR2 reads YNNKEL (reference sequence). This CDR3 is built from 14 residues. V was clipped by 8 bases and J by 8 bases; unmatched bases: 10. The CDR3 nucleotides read TGTGCCAGCGGACTAGGACAGGGGGCTAGGGGCTACACCTTC. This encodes CASGLGQGARGYTF. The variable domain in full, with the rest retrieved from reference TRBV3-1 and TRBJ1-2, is DTAVSQTPKYLVTQMGNDKSIKCEQNLGHDTMYWYKQDSKKFLKIMFSYNNKELIINETVPNRFSPKSPDKAHLNLHINSLELGDSAVYFCASGLGQGARGYTFGSGTRLTVV.

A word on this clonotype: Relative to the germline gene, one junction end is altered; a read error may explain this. The CDR3 coding sequence is TGTACCAGCAGTTACTCGAGGGTGGGAGGGGAAAAACTGTTTTTT. Protein sequence: CTSSYSRVGGEKLFF. The V and J genes are TRBV6-5 and TRBJ1-4; D is undetermined. CDR1 is MNHEY, CDR2 SVGAGI, per germline. The CDR3 has 15 residues.

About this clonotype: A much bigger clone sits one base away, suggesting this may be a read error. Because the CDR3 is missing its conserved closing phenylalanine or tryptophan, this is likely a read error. In DNA form, the CDR3 reads TGCAGCGTACTAGCGGGGGAAACCTACAATGAGCAGTTCCTC. Translation gives CSVLAGETYNEQFL. The chain links TRBV29-1 to TRBJ2-1; 11 nucleotides agree with TRBD2. The ends lost 6 bases at V and 2 bases at J; junction bases unmatched: 3. The CDR3 covers 14 residues. The germline CDR1 and CDR2 sequences are SQVTM and ANQGSEA.

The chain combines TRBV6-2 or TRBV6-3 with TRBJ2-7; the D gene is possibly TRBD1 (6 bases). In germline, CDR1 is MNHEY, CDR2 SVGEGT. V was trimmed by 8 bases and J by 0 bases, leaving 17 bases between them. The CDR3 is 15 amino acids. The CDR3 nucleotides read TGTGCCAGCGGACGAACAGGGCCTAGCTCCTACGAGCAGTACTTC. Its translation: CASGRTGPSSYEQYF.

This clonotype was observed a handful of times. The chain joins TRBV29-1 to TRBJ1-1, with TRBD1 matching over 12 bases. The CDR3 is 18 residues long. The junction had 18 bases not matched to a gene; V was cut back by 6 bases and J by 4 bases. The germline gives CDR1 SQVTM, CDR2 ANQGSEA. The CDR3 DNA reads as TGCAGCGTGTACTGGCATGGGGACAGGGGGCGAAGTTCCACTGAAGCTTTCTTT. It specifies CSVYWHGDRGRSSTEAFF. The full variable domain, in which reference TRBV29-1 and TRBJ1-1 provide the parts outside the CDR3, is SAVISQKPSRDICQRGTSLTIQCQVDSQVTMMFWYRQQPGQSLTLIATANQGSEATYESGFVIDKFPISRPNLTFSTLTVSNMSPEDSSIYLCSVYWHGDRGRSSTEAFFGQGTRLTVV.

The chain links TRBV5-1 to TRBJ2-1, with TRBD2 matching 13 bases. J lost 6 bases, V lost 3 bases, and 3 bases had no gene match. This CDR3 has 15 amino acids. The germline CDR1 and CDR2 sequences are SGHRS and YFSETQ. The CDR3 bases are TGCGCCAGCAGCTCCGGGACTAGCGGGGTCAATGAGCAGTTCTTC. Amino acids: CASSSGTSGVNEQFF.

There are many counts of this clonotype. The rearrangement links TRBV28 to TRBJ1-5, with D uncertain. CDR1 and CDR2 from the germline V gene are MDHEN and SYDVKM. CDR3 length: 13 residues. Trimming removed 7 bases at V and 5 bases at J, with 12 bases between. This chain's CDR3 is CASTRNGHQPQHF. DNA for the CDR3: TGTGCCAGCACGAGGAATGGTCATCAGCCCCAGCATTTT.

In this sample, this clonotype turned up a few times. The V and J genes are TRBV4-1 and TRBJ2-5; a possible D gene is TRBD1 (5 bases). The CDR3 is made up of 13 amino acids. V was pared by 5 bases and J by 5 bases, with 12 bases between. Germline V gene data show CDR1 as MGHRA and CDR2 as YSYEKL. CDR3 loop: CASSKGPGETQYF. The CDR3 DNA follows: TGCGCCAGCAGCAAAGGTCCAGGGGAGACCCAGTACTTC.

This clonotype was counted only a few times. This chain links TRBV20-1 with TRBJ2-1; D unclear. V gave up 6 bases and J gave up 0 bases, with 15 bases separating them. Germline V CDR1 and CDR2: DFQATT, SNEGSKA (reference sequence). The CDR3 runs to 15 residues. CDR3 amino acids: CSAQSTVASYNEQFF. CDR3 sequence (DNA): TGCAGTGCCCAATCGACCGTTGCCTCCTACAATGAGCAGTTCTTC.

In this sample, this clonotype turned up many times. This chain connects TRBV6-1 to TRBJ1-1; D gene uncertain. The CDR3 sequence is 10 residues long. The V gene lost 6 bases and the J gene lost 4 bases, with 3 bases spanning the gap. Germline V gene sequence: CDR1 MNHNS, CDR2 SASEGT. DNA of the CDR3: TGTGCCAGCAGGTTCACTGAAGCTTTCTTT. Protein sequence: CASRFTEAFF.

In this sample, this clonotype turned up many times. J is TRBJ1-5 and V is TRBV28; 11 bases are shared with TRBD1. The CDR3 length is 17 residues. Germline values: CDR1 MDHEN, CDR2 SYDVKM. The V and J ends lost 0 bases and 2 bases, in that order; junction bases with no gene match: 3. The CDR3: CASSLWDRGRGNQPQHF. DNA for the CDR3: TGTGCCAGCAGTTTATGGGACAGGGGGCGCGGCAATCAGCCCCAGCATTTT.

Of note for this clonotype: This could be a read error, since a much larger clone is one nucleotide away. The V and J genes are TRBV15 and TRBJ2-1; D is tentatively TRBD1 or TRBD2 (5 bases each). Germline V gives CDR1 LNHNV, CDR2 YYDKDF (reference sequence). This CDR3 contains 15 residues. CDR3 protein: CASSRDRGPSNEQFF. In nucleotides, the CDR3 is TGTGCCAGCAGCAGAGATCGGGGACCCTCCAATGAGCAGTTCTTC.

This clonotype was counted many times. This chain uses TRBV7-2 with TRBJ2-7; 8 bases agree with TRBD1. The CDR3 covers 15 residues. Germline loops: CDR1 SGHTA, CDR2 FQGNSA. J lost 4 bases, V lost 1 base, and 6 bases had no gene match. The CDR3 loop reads CASSLVGQAGYEQYF. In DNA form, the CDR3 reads TGTGCCAGCAGCTTAGTGGGACAGGCAGGGTACGAGCAGTACTTC.